Each of the 19 T cell receptor beta chains below was sequenced from the same sample in a study of T cell responses to AZD1222 COVID-19 vaccine. Generated by immunoSEQ multiplex PCR, the TCRdb table keeps only in-frame clones and is missing some. This table holds 140,000 or so clones, 80% to 90% found once. Sample: peripheral blood, taken on day 0 of AZD1222 vaccination. Receptor source: an adult in good health.

CDR3 DNA sequence: TGTGCCAGTCAAACAGGGCTCGCCGAAAAACTGTTTTTT. Translating gives CASQTGLAEKLFF. The rearrangement links TRBV19 to TRBJ1-4, with D maybe TRBD1 (6 bases). Germline CDR1 reads LNHDA; CDR2 reads SQIVND (reference sequence). This CDR3 has 13 residues. V shed 8 bases and J shed 8 bases, with 15 bases lying between them.

The chain links TRBV3-1 (or the pseudogene TRBV3-2) to TRBJ2-1; 7 bases align to TRBD2. Germline V gene lookup returns CDR1 LGHDT and CDR2 YNNKEL (reference sequence). Losses at the gene ends were 1 base for V and 0 bases for J; bases not matched to a gene: 3. This CDR3 is built from 16 residues. The CDR3 DNA reads TGTGCCAGCAGCCAAGTACTAGCGCGCTCCTACAATGAGCAGTTCTTC. Translation: CASSQVLARSYNEQFF.

The chain joins TRBV5-1 to TRBJ2-7; 9 bases are a match to TRBD1. CDR3 size: 13 residues. The junction had 6 bases not matched to a gene; V was cut back by 5 bases and J by 6 bases. CDR1 is SGHRS and CDR2 is YFSETQ in the germline V gene. The CDR3 bases are TGCGCCAGCAGTTGGGGGACAGGGACCGAGCAGTACTTC. Translated: CASSWGTGTEQYF. Full variable domain (rest looked up from reference TRBV5-1 and TRBJ2-7): KAGVTQTPRYLIKTRGQQVTLSCSPISGHRSVSWYQQTPGQGLQFLFEYFSETQRNKGNFPGRFSGRQFSNSRSEMNVSTLELGDSALYLCASSWGTGTEQYFGPGTRLTVT.

The chain combines TRBV7-2 with TRBJ2-1; 9 bases are a match to TRBD2. CDR3 size: 16 residues. CDR1 is SGHTA and CDR2 is FQGNSA in the germline V gene. V lost 5 bases, J lost 3 bases, and 8 bases stayed unmatched. The CDR3 DNA reads TGTGCCAGCAGCGTACGACTAGCGGACCTCTACAATGAGCAGTTCTTC. It specifies CASSVRLADLYNEQFF.

The gene calls are TRBV15 and TRBJ1-6; D is possibly TRBD1 (5 bases). Trimming removed 3 bases from V and 7 bases from J, with 10 bases in between. The CDR3 totals 14 residues. Germline V gene lookup returns CDR1 LNHNV and CDR2 YYDKDF (reference sequence). The DNA for the CDR3 is TGTGCCACCAGCAGGGACATCGGGAATTCACCCCTCCACTTT. Its translation is CATSRDIGNSPLHF.

V and J are TRBV7-2 and TRBJ2-3, with D possibly TRBD2 on 6 matching bases. This CDR3 is 15 amino acids long. The ends were cut back, 2 bases at V and 0 bases at J, with 9 bases in the middle. Germline V gene data show CDR1 as SGHTA and CDR2 as FQGNSA. CDR3 bases: TGTGCCAGCAGCTTAACCGGGACTAGCACAGATACGCAGTATTTT. It yields the protein CASSLTGTSTDTQYF.

This clone was recorded a few times. At the DNA level, this CDR3 is encoded by other sequences in the same sample as well. V usage is TRBV5-1 and J usage is TRBJ2-1, with 9 bases fitting TRBD2. Per the germline V gene, CDR1 is SGHRS and CDR2 is YFSETQ. With V trimmed by 3 bases and J by 4 bases, 2 bases remained unmatched. This CDR3 contains 14 residues. CDR3 DNA: TGCGCCAGCAGCTCGGCGGGGGGGTACAATGAGCAGTTCTTC. Translating gives CASSSAGGYNEQFF.

This clone was seen once. For the CDR3, the DNA is TGTGCCAGTAGTGCCCATTCGACAGGAGGAGGAGAGACCCAGTACTTC. Translating gives CASSAHSTGGGETQYF. V is TRBV19 and J is TRBJ2-5, with D possibly being TRBD1 (6 bases). CDR3 length: 16 amino acids. V was clipped by 5 bases and J by 4 bases, with 20 bases between them. Germline-derived CDR1 and CDR2 are LNHDA and SQIVND (reference sequence).

This clone was counted once. V gene TRBV27 combines with J gene TRBJ1-2, with 7 positions matching TRBD1. V shed 6 bases, J shed 4 bases, and the junction held 11 bases outside the gene matches. The length of the CDR3 is 15 residues. Germline V gives CDR1 MNHEY, CDR2 SMNVEV (reference sequence). The CDR3 DNA follows: TGTGCCAGCAGCCCATCCACAGGGGCCACCTATGGCTACACCTTC. Protein: CASSPSTGATYGYTF.

This chain uses TRBV2 with TRBJ1-6, with D tentatively TRBD1 (6 bases). Germline CDR1 is SNHLY and CDR2 is FYNNEI. V was clipped by 6 bases and J by 9 bases, with 18 bases between them. The CDR3 is made up of 15 amino acids. The CDR3 is CASRSQGQTVSPLHF. DNA of the CDR3: TGTGCCAGCAGGTCCCAAGGACAGACGGTTTCACCCCTCCACTTT.

This sequence joins TRBV30 and TRBJ2-1, with TRBD1 matching over 8 bases. The germline V gene has CDR1 GTSNPN and CDR2 SVGIG (reference sequence). The trim removed 5 bases at V and 8 bases at J, leaving 5 bases unmatched. This CDR3 region has 12 residues. The CDR3 reads CAWGQGWDEQFF. The DNA of the CDR3 is TGTGCCTGGGGACAGGGATGGGATGAGCAGTTCTTC.

The chain uses TRBV3-1 (or the pseudogene TRBV3-2) and TRBJ1-2; TRBD1 is a possible D gene (5 bases). From germline, CDR1 is LGHDT and CDR2 YNNKEL (reference sequence). V dropped 4 bases and J dropped 0 bases, with 15 bases sitting between them. This CDR3 is built from 16 residues. CDR3 DNA: TGTGCCAGCAGCCTGGGGTGGGGCCAAACTAACTATGGCTACACCTTC. Its protein product is CASSLGWGQTNYGYTF.

The chain carries TRBV24-1 and TRBJ1-1; 7 bases fit TRBD1. CDR3 length: 14 amino acids. V shed 5 bases and J 3 bases; nucleotides not matched to a gene: 5. The germline V gene has CDR1 KGHDR and CDR2 SFDVKD. The DNA of the CDR3 is TGTGCCACCAGTGTCACAGGGGTGCACACTGAAGCTTTCTTT. Its translation is CATSVTGVHTEAFF.

The rearrangement joins TRBV12-3 or TRBV12-4 to TRBJ1-1; possible D gene TRBD1, 5 bases. There are 11 residues in the CDR3. Trimming removed 8 bases at V and 7 bases at J, with 11 bases between. The DNA for the CDR3 is TGTGCCAGCGGGACGGGTCGTGAAGCTTTCTTT. Its translation is CASGTGREAFF.

The rearrangement uses TRBV27 and TRBJ1-5; D may be TRBD1 (5 bases). V was cut by 4 bases and J by 7 bases, with 17 bases left in between. There are 15 residues in the CDR3. In germline, CDR1 is MNHEY, CDR2 SMNVEV (reference sequence). CDR3 residues: CASSSLGGGRQPQHF. The CDR3 DNA reads TGTGCCAGCAGTTCCCTTGGGGGTGGAAGACAGCCCCAGCATTTT.

J is TRBJ1-1 and V is TRBV4-1; D call uncertain. This CDR3 spans 17 amino acids. V lost 1 base, J lost 4 bases, and 19 bases lay in between. Germline V gene data show CDR1 as MGHRA and CDR2 as YSYEKL. CDR3 sequence reads: CASSQGRRSTPSTEAFF. CDR3 nucleotide sequence: TGCGCCAGCAGCCAAGGGCGAAGATCTACACCCAGCACTGAAGCTTTCTTT.

The chain links TRBV2 to TRBJ1-1; D is perhaps TRBD1 (6 bases). This CDR3 comprises 15 residues. The V and J ends lost 7 bases and 2 bases respectively, with 17 bases between them. Germline lookup yields CDR1 SNHLY and CDR2 FYNNEI. In DNA, the CDR3 is TGTGCCAGCAACGAAAGGCAGGGGAGAAACACTGAAGCTTTCTTT. This translates into CASNERQGRNTEAFF.

In its sample, this clone was seen once. The genes are TRBV30 and TRBJ2-7, with D uncertain. Trimming took off 0 bases at V and 2 bases at J, with 14 bases between the two ends. Germline lookup yields CDR1 GTSNPN and CDR2 SVGIG (reference sequence). This CDR3 spans 15 amino acids. CDR3 sequence reads: CAWSVRPRTTYEQYF. CDR3 DNA sequence: TGTGCCTGGAGTGTACGTCCCAGAACCACCTACGAGCAGTACTTC.

The chain couples TRBV5-1 to TRBJ2-5, with D possibly TRBD1 on 6 matching bases. The V gene's germline CDR1 is SGHRS and CDR2 YFSETQ. The CDR3 has 15 residues. Trimming pared 0 bases from V and 2 bases from J, leaving 11 bases between. CDR3 sequence: CASSLGGTSQETQYF. DNA of the CDR3: TGCGCCAGCAGCTTGGGGGGGACATCACAAGAGACCCAGTACTTC.